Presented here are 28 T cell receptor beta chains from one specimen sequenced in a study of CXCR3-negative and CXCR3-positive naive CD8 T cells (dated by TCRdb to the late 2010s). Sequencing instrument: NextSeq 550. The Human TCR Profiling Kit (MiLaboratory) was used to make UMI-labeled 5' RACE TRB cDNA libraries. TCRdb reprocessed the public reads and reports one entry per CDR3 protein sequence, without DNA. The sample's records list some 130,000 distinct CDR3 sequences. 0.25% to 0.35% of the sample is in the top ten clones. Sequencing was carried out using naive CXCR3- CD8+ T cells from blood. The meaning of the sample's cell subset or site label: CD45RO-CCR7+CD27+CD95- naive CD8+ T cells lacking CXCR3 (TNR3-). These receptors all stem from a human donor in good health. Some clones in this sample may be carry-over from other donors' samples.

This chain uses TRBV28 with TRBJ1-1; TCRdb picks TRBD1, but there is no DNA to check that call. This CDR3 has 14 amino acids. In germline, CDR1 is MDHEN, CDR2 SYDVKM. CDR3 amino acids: CASRRRDSYTEAFF.

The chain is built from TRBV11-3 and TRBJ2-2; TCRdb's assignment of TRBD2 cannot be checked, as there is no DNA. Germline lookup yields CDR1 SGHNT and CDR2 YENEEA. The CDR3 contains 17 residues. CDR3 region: CASSFSLPKLDTGELFF.

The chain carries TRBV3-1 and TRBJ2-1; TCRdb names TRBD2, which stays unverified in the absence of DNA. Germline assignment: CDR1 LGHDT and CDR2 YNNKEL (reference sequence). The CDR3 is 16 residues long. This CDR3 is CASSQDPLANYNEQFF.

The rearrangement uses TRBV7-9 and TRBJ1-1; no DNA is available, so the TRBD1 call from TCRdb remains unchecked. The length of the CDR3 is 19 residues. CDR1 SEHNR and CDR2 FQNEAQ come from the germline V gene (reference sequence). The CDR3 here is CASSLRGVGQGTVGTEAFF.

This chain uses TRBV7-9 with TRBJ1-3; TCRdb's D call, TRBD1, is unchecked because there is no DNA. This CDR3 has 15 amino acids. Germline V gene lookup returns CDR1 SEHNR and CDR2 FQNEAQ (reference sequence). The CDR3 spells CASSPRQSGLNTIYF.

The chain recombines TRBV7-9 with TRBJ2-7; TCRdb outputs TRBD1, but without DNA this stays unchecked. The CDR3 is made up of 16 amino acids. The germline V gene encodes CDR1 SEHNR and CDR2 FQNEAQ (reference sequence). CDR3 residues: CASSLDRGARPYEQYF.

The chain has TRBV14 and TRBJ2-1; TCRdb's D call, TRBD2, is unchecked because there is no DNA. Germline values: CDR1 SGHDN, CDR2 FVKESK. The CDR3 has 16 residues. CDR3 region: CASSPPTPGRPNEQFF.

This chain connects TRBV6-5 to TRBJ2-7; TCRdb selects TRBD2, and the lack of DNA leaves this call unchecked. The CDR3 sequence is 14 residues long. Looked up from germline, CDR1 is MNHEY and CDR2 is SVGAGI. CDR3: CATRGPGGYYEQYF.

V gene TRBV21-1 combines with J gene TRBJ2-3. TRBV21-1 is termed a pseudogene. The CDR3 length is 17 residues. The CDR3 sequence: CASSKPRTGAPPDTQYF.

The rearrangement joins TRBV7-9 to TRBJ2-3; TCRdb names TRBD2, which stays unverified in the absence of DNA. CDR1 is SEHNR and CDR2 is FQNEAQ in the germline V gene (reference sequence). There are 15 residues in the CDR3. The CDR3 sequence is CASSPREARTDTQYF.

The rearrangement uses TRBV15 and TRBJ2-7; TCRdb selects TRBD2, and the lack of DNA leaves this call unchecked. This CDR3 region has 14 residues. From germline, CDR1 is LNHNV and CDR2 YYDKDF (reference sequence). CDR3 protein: CATSSGSRTYEQYF.

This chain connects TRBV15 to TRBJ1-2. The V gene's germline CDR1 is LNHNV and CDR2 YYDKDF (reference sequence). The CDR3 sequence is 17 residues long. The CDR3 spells CATSAGRRAGPLDGYTF. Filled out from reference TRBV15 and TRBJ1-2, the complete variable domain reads DAMVIQNPRYQVTQFGKPVTLSCSQTLNHNVMYWYQQKSSQAPKLLFHYYDKDFNNEADTPDNFQSRRPNTSFCFLDIRSPGLGDTAMYLCATSAGRRAGPLDGYTFGSGTRLTVV.

The CDR3 protein is CASSLVRTGTYEQYF. J is TRBJ2-7 and V is TRBV28; TCRdb selects TRBD1, and the lack of DNA leaves this call unchecked. Germline V gene sequence: CDR1 MDHEN, CDR2 SYDVKM. This CDR3 spans 15 amino acids.

CDR3 residues: CASMIGETQYF. V usage is TRBV7-8 and J usage is TRBJ2-5. This CDR3 spans 11 amino acids. Germline V CDR1 and CDR2: SGHVS, FQNEAQ.

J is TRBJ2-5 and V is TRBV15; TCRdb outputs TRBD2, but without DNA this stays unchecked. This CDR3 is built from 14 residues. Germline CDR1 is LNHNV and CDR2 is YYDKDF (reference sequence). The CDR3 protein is CATSRDTTGETQYF.

CDR3 region: CASSRPGRAFF. V is TRBV5-6 and J is TRBJ1-1; TCRdb picks TRBD1, but there is no DNA to check that call. The CDR3 extends over 11 amino acids. From germline, CDR1 is SGHDT and CDR2 YYEEEE.

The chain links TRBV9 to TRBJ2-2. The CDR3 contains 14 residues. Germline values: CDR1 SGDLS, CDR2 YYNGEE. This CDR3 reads CASSRNLESGELFF. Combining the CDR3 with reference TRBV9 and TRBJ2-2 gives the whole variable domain DSGVTQTPKHLITATGQRVTLRCSPRSGDLSVYWYQQSLDQGLQFLIQYYNGEERAKGNILERFSAQQFPDLHSELNLSSLELGDSALYFCASSRNLESGELFFGEGSRLTVL.

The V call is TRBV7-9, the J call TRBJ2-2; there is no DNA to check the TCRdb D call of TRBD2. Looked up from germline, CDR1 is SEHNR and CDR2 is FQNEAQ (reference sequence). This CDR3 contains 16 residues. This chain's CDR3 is CASSLAGLAGYGELFF.

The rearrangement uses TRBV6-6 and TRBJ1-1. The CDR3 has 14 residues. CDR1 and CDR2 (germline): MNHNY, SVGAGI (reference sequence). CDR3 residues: CASEQRSEGTEAFF.

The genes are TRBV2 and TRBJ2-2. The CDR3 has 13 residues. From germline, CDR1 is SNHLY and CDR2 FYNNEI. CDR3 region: CASSELTTGELFF.

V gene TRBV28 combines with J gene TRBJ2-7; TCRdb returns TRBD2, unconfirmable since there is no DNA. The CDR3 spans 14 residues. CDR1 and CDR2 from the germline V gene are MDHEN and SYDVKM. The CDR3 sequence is CASSLPLLAVEQYF.

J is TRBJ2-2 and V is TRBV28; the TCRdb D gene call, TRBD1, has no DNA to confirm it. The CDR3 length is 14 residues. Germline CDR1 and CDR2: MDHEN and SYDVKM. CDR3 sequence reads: CAGTPNSNTGELFF.

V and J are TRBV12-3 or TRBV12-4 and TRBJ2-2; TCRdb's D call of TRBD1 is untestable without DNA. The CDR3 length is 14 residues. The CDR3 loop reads CASRGTANTGELFF.

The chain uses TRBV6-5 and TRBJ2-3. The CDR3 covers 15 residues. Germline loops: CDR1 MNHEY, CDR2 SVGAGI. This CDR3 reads CASSYSIGGLDTQYF.

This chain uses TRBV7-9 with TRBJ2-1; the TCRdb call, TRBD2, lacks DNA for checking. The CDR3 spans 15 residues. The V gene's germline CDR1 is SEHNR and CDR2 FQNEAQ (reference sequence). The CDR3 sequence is CASSSPGTSLGEQFF.

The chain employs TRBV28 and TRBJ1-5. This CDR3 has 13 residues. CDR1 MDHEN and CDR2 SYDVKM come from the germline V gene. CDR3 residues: CASTHDGYQPQHF.

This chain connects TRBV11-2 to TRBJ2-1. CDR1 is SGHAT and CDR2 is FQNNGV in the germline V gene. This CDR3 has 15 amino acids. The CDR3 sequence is CASSLSSNSYNEQFF. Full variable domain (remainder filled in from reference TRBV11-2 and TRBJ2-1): EAGVAQSPRYKIIEKRQSVAFWCNPISGHATLYWYQQILGQGPKLLIQFQNNGVVDDSQLPKDRFSAERLKGVDSTLKIQPAKLEDSAVYLCASSLSSNSYNEQFFGPGTRLTVL.

Here the CDR3 reads CASSSQPSDGELFF. The chain employs TRBV7-9 and TRBJ2-2. The CDR3 loop spans 14 amino acids. CDR1 is SEHNR and CDR2 is FQNEAQ in the germline V gene (reference sequence).